These T cell receptor beta chains were read from a single sample in a study of T cells after yellow fever vaccination. TCRdb called the 5' RACE reads again in MiXCR, with one record for every CDR3 protein. The sample yields 130,000 or so distinct CDR3 sequences, approximately 14% seen once. This material consisted of CD8+ T cells sorted from PBMCs, taken 5 days after the yellow fever booster vaccination. The receptor set was obtained from a man younger than 35 who received the YFV17D yellow fever vaccine. CDR3s include the opening cysteine and the closing phenylalanine or tryptophan. The order of the fields is CDR3 DNA, CDR3 protein, J gene, clone size, V gene, D gene. The D gene is left open where the match is weak. Clone size is given for some rows only: seen once, a few or many times, or a class if the clone is expanded.

CDR3nt: TGTGCCAGCAGTTACTTAGGACCTAACACTGAAGCTTTCTTT; CDR3aa: CASSYLGPNTEAFF; j_gene: TRBJ1-1; abundance: few; v_gene: TRBV6-5; d_gene: NA
CDR3nt: TGTGCCAGCAGTTTTCAGGGCACCTACGAGCAGTACTTC; CDR3aa: CASSFQGTYEQYF; j_gene: TRBJ2-7; abundance: few; v_gene: TRBV12-3/TRBV12-4; d_gene: NA
CDR3nt: TGCAGCTCCAATACAGGGGCCTACAATGAGCAGTTCTTC; CDR3aa: CSSNTGAYNEQFF; j_gene: TRBJ2-1; abundance: few; v_gene: TRBV29-1; d_gene: TRBD1
CDR3nt: TGTGCCAGCAGCGTTTACAGTAATGAGCAGTTCTTC; CDR3aa: CASSVYSNEQFF; j_gene: TRBJ2-1; abundance: NA; v_gene: TRBV9; d_gene: NA
CDR3nt: TGTGCCAGCAGCCAAGTGGGGGGTGAGCAGTTCTTC; CDR3aa: CASSQVGGEQFF; j_gene: TRBJ2-1; abundance: few; v_gene: TRBV14; d_gene: NA
CDR3nt: TGTGCCATCAGCCCCGGGGCAGACGAGCAGTACTTC; CDR3aa: CAISPGADEQYF; j_gene: TRBJ2-7; abundance: many; v_gene: TRBV10-3; d_gene: NA
CDR3nt: TGCGCCAGCAGTCATTCCCGGGGAGGGTATAATGAGCAGTTCTTC; CDR3aa: CASSHSRGGYNEQFF; j_gene: TRBJ2-1; abundance: few; v_gene: TRBV5-1; d_gene: TRBD2
CDR3nt: TGCGCCAGCAGCCAGGGGGGGACACTGATAACCTACGAGCAGTACTTC; CDR3aa: CASSQGGTLITYEQYF; j_gene: TRBJ2-7; abundance: NA; v_gene: TRBV4-1; d_gene: NA
CDR3nt: TGCGCCAGCAGTGAGGACAGTAGCTACGAGCAGTACTTC; CDR3aa: CASSEDSSYEQYF; j_gene: TRBJ2-7; abundance: few; v_gene: TRBV10-2; d_gene: NA
CDR3nt: TGTGCCACCAGTGACCCCGACTACCGCACCTACAATGAGCAGTTCTTC; CDR3aa: CATSDPDYRTYNEQFF; j_gene: TRBJ2-1; abundance: few; v_gene: TRBV24-1; d_gene: NA
CDR3nt: TGTGCCAGCAGTTTATCGCTCGGCCCAGGGGTCATGGAGACCCAGTACTTC; CDR3aa: CASSLSLGPGVMETQYF; j_gene: TRBJ2-5; abundance: NA; v_gene: TRBV27; d_gene: NA
CDR3nt: TGCGCCAGCAGCTCCAAGGAGGGCGGGGGGTCCTCCTACGAGCAGTACTTC; CDR3aa: CASSSKEGGGSSYEQYF; j_gene: TRBJ2-7; abundance: NA; v_gene: TRBV4-3; d_gene: TRBD2
CDR3nt: TGTGCCAGCAGCTTAGCAATTGCAGGATATGAAAAACTGTTTTTT; CDR3aa: CASSLAIAGYEKLFF; j_gene: TRBJ1-4; abundance: many; v_gene: TRBV7-9; d_gene: NA
CDR3nt: TGTGCCAGCAGTTACTCAGGCAGGGTAGGAAATCAGCCCCAGCATTTT; CDR3aa: CASSYSGRVGNQPQHF; j_gene: TRBJ1-5; abundance: few; v_gene: TRBV6-5; d_gene: NA
CDR3nt: TGTGCTAGTGGTTTTCTCCTAAGGGACAGGGAGTACGAGCAGTACTTC; CDR3aa: CASGFLLRDREYEQYF; j_gene: TRBJ2-7; abundance: few; v_gene: TRBV12-5; d_gene: TRBD1
CDR3nt: TGTGCCAGCAGCCAAGAAAAAGCGGGGGGATTTTACAATGAGCAGTTCTTC; CDR3aa: CASSQEKAGGFYNEQFF; j_gene: TRBJ2-1; abundance: many; v_gene: TRBV4-2; d_gene: TRBD2
CDR3nt: TGTGCCATCAGGGACACCACGGGTGAAGCTTTCTTT; CDR3aa: CAIRDTTGEAFF; j_gene: TRBJ1-1; abundance: NA; v_gene: TRBV10-3; d_gene: NA
CDR3nt: TGTGCCAGCAGTCGAAATTATATAGCCAACGAGCAGTACTTC; CDR3aa: CASSRNYIANEQYF; j_gene: TRBJ2-7; abundance: NA; v_gene: TRBV7-9; d_gene: NA
CDR3nt: TGCGCCAGCAGCTTGGCGGTGGACAGGAGCTCTGGGGCCAACGTCCTGACTTTC; CDR3aa: CASSLAVDRSSGANVLTF; j_gene: TRBJ2-6; abundance: NA; v_gene: TRBV5-1; d_gene: TRBD1
CDR3nt: TGCAGTGCTAGGAGGACAGGGGCCGGTTACTACGAGCAGTACTTC; CDR3aa: CSARRTGAGYYEQYF; j_gene: TRBJ2-7; abundance: few; v_gene: TRBV20-1; d_gene: TRBD1
CDR3nt: TGCGCCAGCAGCCAAAGCATAGGTCAAGAGACCCAGTACTTC; CDR3aa: CASSQSIGQETQYF; j_gene: TRBJ2-5; abundance: few; v_gene: TRBV4-3; d_gene: NA
CDR3nt: TGCAGCGTAGACGTGACAGGGTCTGGAAACACCATATATTTT; CDR3aa: CSVDVTGSGNTIYF; j_gene: TRBJ1-3; abundance: few; v_gene: TRBV29-1; d_gene: TRBD1
CDR3nt: TGTGCCAGCAGCCCCGGACGGGGGGGCCACAATGAGCAGTTCTTC; CDR3aa: CASSPGRGGHNEQFF; j_gene: TRBJ2-1; abundance: NA; v_gene: TRBV7-2; d_gene: TRBD2
CDR3nt: TGTGCCAGTAGTATAAGCGGGGGATGGAATGAGCAGTTCTTC; CDR3aa: CASSISGGWNEQFF; j_gene: TRBJ2-1; abundance: NA; v_gene: TRBV19; d_gene: TRBD2
CDR3nt: TGTGCCAGTACCGACGGACAGGGGGGCTACGAGCAGTACTTC; CDR3aa: CASTDGQGGYEQYF; j_gene: TRBJ2-7; abundance: few; v_gene: TRBV19; d_gene: TRBD1
CDR3nt: TGTGCCAGCAGTGAAGTGTCCGGGTTTTCGACCTTC; CDR3aa: CASSEVSGFSTF; j_gene: TRBJ1-2; abundance: few; v_gene: TRBV6-1; d_gene: NA
CDR3nt: TGTGCCAGCAGCTTAGTACAAGGGAGAGGCTACGAGCAGTACTTC; CDR3aa: CASSLVQGRGYEQYF; j_gene: TRBJ2-7; abundance: NA; v_gene: TRBV7-9; d_gene: NA
CDR3nt: TGTGCCAGCAGCTTAGCCGTGGATCAAGAGACCCAGTACTTC; CDR3aa: CASSLAVDQETQYF; j_gene: TRBJ2-5; abundance: few; v_gene: TRBV7-9; d_gene: NA
CDR3nt: TGTGCCAGCAGTTCCCTATCCCCCCGAGGCCCCAACGATACGCAGTATTTT; CDR3aa: CASSSLSPRGPNDTQYF; j_gene: TRBJ2-3; abundance: few; v_gene: TRBV27; d_gene: NA
CDR3nt: TGCAGCGTTGGTCCGAAGTCGGGGGGCTACACCTTC; CDR3aa: CSVGPKSGGYTF; j_gene: TRBJ1-2; abundance: few; v_gene: TRBV29-1; d_gene: NA
CDR3nt: TGTGCCAGCAGCTTCGGGGGGGCAGAAACTGAAGCTTTCTTT; CDR3aa: CASSFGGAETEAFF; j_gene: TRBJ1-1; abundance: many; v_gene: TRBV5-4; d_gene: NA
CDR3nt: TGTGCCAGCAGCATAGAACAGGGGGCGCAGGAGACCCAGTACTTC; CDR3aa: CASSIEQGAQETQYF; j_gene: TRBJ2-5; abundance: few; v_gene: TRBV5-6; d_gene: TRBD1
CDR3nt: TGTGCCAGCAGTGATCCCGCACCCTCCAACGAGCAGTACTTC; CDR3aa: CASSDPAPSNEQYF; j_gene: TRBJ2-7; abundance: few; v_gene: TRBV6-1; d_gene: NA
CDR3nt: TGTGCCAGCAGCTTGGCTAGCGGGGGGTTCGAGACCCAGTACTTC; CDR3aa: CASSLASGGFETQYF; j_gene: TRBJ2-5; abundance: many; v_gene: TRBV5-6; d_gene: TRBD2
CDR3nt: TGTGCCAGCAGTTACTCACAAGAGACCCAGTACTTC; CDR3aa: CASSYSQETQYF; j_gene: TRBJ2-5; abundance: NA; v_gene: TRBV6-2/TRBV6-3; d_gene: NA